This T cell receptor (beta chain) is drawn from a study of OX40 agonist ivuxolimab in advanced cancers. Study as a whole: The mean age was about 57 years, ranging from about 20 to 79, with 80% to 85% of participants male.

Study results and caveats: On average, CD8+ T cells showed a greater number of expanded clones than CD4+. Doses of 0.1 to 3.0 mg/kg were accompanied by clonal expansion of CD4+ and CD8+ blood T cells by week 6.

Remarks on this clone: The antigen is unknown. Additional DNA sequences in this sample encode the identical CDR3.

Exclusion applied to patients with autoimmune disease history or systemic immunosuppression. The J segment lost 10 bases and the V segment lost 0 bases, leaving 2 bases of the junction unmatched. Germline V gene data show CDR1 as ENHRY and CDR2 as SYGVKD. CDR3 length: 12 amino acids. Libraries were prepared by immunoSEQ multiplex PCR; TCRdb keeps only in-frame clonotypes and omits some of them. Of approximately 41,000 clones listed, 80% to 90% are singletons. The sequence was collected from an adult with an advanced solid tumor such as melanoma, head and neck, liver or kidney cancer. The source material was CD4+ or CD8+ T cells sorted from blood, sampled in a trial of the OX40 agonist ivuxolimab. The rearrangement uses TRBV10-3 and TRBJ2-5; 7 positions agree with TRBD1. CDR3 DNA sequence: TGTGCCATCAGTGAGTCGAGGGGGCTCCAGTACTTC. Translation gives CAISESRGLQYF.